The 2 T cell receptor beta chains listed next were all sequenced from one sample in a study of T cells in Graves' hyperthyroidism and ophthalmopathy. Amplification of TCR beta CDR3 regions used RNA as the template. Initially, a first-round RT-PCR of the TCR CDR3 employed the HTBI primer set. A single record per CDR3 protein comes from TCRdb applying MiXCR to the multiplex PCR reads. The data hold 600,000 to 900,000 distinct CDR3 sequences, with around 15% observed a single time. Material for sequencing was blood. The source of these receptors is a man younger than 30 with Graves' hyperthyroidism.

The table lists this clonotype with a few counts. The chain joins TRBV11-2 to TRBJ2-4; a possible D gene is TRBD1 (5 bases). Germline V CDR1 and CDR2: SGHAT, FQNNGV. V was pared by 6 bases and J by 0 bases, with 15 bases between. CDR3 size: 16 residues. In DNA, the CDR3 is TGTGCCAGCAGTCGGTTGGCAGGACAAGCCAAAAACATTCAGTACTTC. As protein: CASSRLAGQAKNIQYF.

This clonotype has just a few counts. It may be a read error: a sequence one base away is much more abundant. This chain connects TRBV3-1 to TRBJ2-7; D gene unclear. The CDR3 is made up of 12 amino acids. Germline V CDR1 and CDR2: LGHDT, YNNKEL (reference sequence). The CDR3 coding sequence is TGTGCCAGCAGCCACGACAACTACGGGCAGTACTTC. This encodes CASSHDNYGQYF.